This is a list of T cell receptor beta chains from one sample in a study of PD-1 blockade in classical Hodgkin lymphoma. Repertoires were generated with immunoSEQ multiplex PCR, while TCRdb's copy carries only in-frame clones and drops some. The sample records 20,000 to 25,000 clones, 70% to 75% being singletons. The sequences come from peripheral blood mononuclear cells (PBMCs), collected before the fourth cycle of nivolumab. The receptors originated from a human donor with classical Hodgkin lymphoma. The CDR3 runs from the conserved cysteine through the conserved F or W. The order of the fields is clone size, V gene, CDR3 protein. Not every row has a clone size; where given, it reads once, few, many or a size class.

clone size: few; V gene: TRBV29-1; CDR3 protein: CSAGLAGVYEQFF
clone size: NA; V gene: TRBV7-2; CDR3 protein: CASSLAPLGWTEQFF
clone size: few; V gene: TRBV5-4; CDR3 protein: CASSSAGTTNEKLFF
clone size: NA; V gene: TRBV6-5; CDR3 protein: CASSYSREGRAFF
clone size: NA; V gene: TRBV7-9; CDR3 protein: CASSLGQLYEQYF
clone size: NA; V gene: TRBV7-9; CDR3 protein: CASSSRDKSSYNEQFF
clone size: once; V gene: TRBV6-1; CDR3 protein: CASRDRAARTDTQYF
clone size: NA; V gene: TRBV2; CDR3 protein: CASKEGTGGNEQFF
clone size: NA; V gene: TRBV6-5; CDR3 protein: CASSYSTIVTEAFF
clone size: few; V gene: TRBV7-9; CDR3 protein: CASSLGEWAEQFF
clone size: NA; V gene: TRBV11-2; CDR3 protein: CASSVIGLAGAGETQYF
clone size: NA; V gene: TRBV28; CDR3 protein: CASSTLGQGAGGYTF
clone size: few; V gene: TRBV7-8; CDR3 protein: CASSSGTGFGNTIYF
clone size: few; V gene: TRBV6-5; CDR3 protein: CASSYTGIGGTIYF
clone size: NA; V gene: TRBV6-5; CDR3 protein: CASSYSLYRADTQYF
clone size: NA; V gene: TRBV7-6; CDR3 protein: CASSLGLAGKGETQYF
clone size: few; V gene: TRBV6-1; CDR3 protein: CASSEYMGEAKNIQYF
clone size: NA; V gene: TRBV6-5; CDR3 protein: CASESKAFF
clone size: once; V gene: TRBV4-1; CDR3 protein: CASSQGLGRGTDTQYF
clone size: few; V gene: TRBV4-1; CDR3 protein: CASSQGTGTYQPQHF
clone size: NA; V gene: TRBV27; CDR3 protein: CASSLGLAGVNEQFF
clone size: NA; V gene: TRBV13; CDR3 protein: CASSGGGPGANVLTF
clone size: NA; V gene: TRBV7-9; CDR3 protein: CASSLSGSTDTQYF
clone size: NA; V gene: TRBV5-1; CDR3 protein: CASSSEITGELFF
clone size: NA; V gene: TRBV10-3; CDR3 protein: CAISATGTQETQYF
clone size: NA; V gene: TRBV4-2; CDR3 protein: CASSQVGETLYNEQFF
clone size: NA; V gene: TRBV30; CDR3 protein: CAWIVPSGRGSYEQYF
clone size: once; V gene: TRBV6-6; CDR3 protein: CASRTGQMNTEAFF
clone size: few; V gene: TRBV6-1; CDR3 protein: CASSGEGGRLETQYF
clone size: NA; V gene: TRBV6-5; CDR3 protein: CASSSGRLHQPQHF
clone size: NA; V gene: TRBV6-5; CDR3 protein: CASSYSSDTEAFF
clone size: NA; V gene: TRBV6-1; CDR3 protein: CATDRANYGYTF
clone size: NA; V gene: TRBV25-1; CDR3 protein: CASTQAGTDTQYF
clone size: NA; V gene: TRBV28; CDR3 protein: CASSLPPVGISGRASEDEQFF
clone size: few; V gene: TRBV11-1; CDR3 protein: CASSLMASGLVYEQYF
clone size: NA; V gene: TRBV25-1; CDR3 protein: CASSKQGTSTEAFF
clone size: NA; V gene: TRBV19; CDR3 protein: CASSIDPDSYEQYF
clone size: NA; V gene: TRBV19; CDR3 protein: CASSSTGNSYEQYF
clone size: NA; V gene: TRBV15; CDR3 protein: CATSRGQGNEKLFF
clone size: NA; V gene: TRBV2; CDR3 protein: CASRTSGRVETQYF
clone size: NA; V gene: TRBV5-1; CDR3 protein: CASSLTDRGRNTEAFF
clone size: NA; V gene: TRBV27; CDR3 protein: CASSPLDRAVEQYF
clone size: NA; V gene: TRBV14; CDR3 protein: CASSQLGPLRISQIEQFF
clone size: NA; V gene: TRBV27; CDR3 protein: CASSYLGSGAGELFF
clone size: NA; V gene: TRBV10-1; CDR3 protein: CASSVMGNTEAFF
clone size: NA; V gene: TRBV5-1; CDR3 protein: CASSLEGVLNTEAFF
clone size: NA; V gene: TRBV5-1; CDR3 protein: CASSLDRAERGLEAFF
clone size: NA; V gene: TRBV7-9; CDR3 protein: CASSLAASLNQETQYF
clone size: NA; V gene: TRBV18; CDR3 protein: CASSPRDNSYEQYF
clone size: NA; V gene: TRBV6-6; CDR3 protein: CASRGEGGEAFF
clone size: NA; V gene: TRBV28; CDR3 protein: CASSPGTEGNEQFF
clone size: NA; V gene: TRBV30; CDR3 protein: CAWSVLSRGSRTGELFF
clone size: NA; V gene: TRBV5-5; CDR3 protein: CASSPNRGQGQPQHF
clone size: NA; V gene: TRBV5-8; CDR3 protein: CASSATPASYSNQPQHF
clone size: NA; V gene: TRBV6-1; CDR3 protein: CASSTDSGSNQPQHF
clone size: NA; V gene: TRBV29-1; CDR3 protein: CSVEARGMGTEAFF
clone size: NA; V gene: TRBV27; CDR3 protein: CASTGGGGRTEAFF
clone size: NA; V gene: TRBV4-2; CDR3 protein: CASSHADPGPLQETQYF
clone size: NA; V gene: TRBV6-5; CDR3 protein: CASGISNQPQHF
clone size: NA; V gene: TRBV19; CDR3 protein: CASSIGLAGGYEQYF